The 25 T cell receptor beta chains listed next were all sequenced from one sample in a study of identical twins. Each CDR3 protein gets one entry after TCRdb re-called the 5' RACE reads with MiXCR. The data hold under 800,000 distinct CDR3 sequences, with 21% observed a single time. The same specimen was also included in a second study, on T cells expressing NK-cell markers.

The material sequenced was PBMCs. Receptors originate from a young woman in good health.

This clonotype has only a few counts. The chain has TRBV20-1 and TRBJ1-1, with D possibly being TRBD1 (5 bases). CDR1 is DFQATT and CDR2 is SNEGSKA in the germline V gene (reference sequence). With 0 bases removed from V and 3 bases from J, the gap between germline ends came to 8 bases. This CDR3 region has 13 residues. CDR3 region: CSAREARDTEAFF. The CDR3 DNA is TGCAGTGCTAGAGAGGCCAGGGACACTGAAGCTTTCTTT.

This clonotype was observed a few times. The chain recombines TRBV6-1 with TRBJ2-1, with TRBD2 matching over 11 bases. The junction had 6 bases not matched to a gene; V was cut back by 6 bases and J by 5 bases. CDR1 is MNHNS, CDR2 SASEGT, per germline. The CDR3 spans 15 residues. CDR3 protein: CASRPLAGGHNEQFF. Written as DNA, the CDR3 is TGTGCCAGCAGGCCCCTAGCGGGGGGTCACAATGAGCAGTTCTTC.

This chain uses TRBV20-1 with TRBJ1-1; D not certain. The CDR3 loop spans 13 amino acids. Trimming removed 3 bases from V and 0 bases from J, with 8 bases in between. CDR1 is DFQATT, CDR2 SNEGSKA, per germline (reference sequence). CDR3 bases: TGCAGTGCTAGTCGGTCTTTGAACACTGAAGCTTTCTTT. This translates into CSASRSLNTEAFF.

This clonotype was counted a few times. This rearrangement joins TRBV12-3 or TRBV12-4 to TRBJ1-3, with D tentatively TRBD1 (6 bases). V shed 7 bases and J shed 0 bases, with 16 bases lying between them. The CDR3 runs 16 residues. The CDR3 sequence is CASILQADSSGNTIYF. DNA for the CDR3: TGTGCCAGCATTCTACAGGCGGACAGCTCTGGAAACACCATATATTTT.

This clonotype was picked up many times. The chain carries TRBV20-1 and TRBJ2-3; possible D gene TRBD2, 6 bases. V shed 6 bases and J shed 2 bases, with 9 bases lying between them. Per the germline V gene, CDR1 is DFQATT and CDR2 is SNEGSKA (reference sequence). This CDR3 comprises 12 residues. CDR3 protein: CSARDFTDTQYF. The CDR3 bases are TGCAGTGCCCGGGACTTCACAGATACGCAGTATTTT.

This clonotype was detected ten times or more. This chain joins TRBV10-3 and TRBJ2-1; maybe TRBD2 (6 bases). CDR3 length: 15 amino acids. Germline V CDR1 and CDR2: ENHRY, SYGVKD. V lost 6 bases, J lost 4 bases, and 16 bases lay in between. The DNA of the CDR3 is TGTGCCATCAGGGGGTTTGGGGAGGAATACAATGAGCAGTTCTTC. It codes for CAIRGFGEEYNEQFF.

The CDR3 region is CAISESGGKQETQYF. CDR3 bases: TGTGCCATCAGTGAGTCGGGCGGCAAACAAGAGACCCAGTACTTC. This chain connects TRBV10-3 to TRBJ2-5; D not resolved. Trimming removed 0 bases from V and 2 bases from J, with 10 bases in between. Germline CDR1 ENHRY, CDR2 SYGVKD. This CDR3 has 15 residues.

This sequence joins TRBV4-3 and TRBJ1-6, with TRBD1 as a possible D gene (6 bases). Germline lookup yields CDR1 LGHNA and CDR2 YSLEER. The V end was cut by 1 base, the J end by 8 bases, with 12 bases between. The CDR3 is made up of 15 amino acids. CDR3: CASSQVWGADSPLHF. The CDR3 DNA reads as TGCGCCAGCAGCCAAGTCTGGGGGGCGGATTCACCCCTCCACTTT.

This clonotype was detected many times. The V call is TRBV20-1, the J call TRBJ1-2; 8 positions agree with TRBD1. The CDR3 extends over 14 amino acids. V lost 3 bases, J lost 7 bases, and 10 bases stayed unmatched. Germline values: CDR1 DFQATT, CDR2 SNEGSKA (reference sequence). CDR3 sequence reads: CSASSLTGGLGYTF. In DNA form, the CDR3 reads TGCAGTGCTAGCAGCCTAACAGGGGGACTTGGCTACACCTTC.

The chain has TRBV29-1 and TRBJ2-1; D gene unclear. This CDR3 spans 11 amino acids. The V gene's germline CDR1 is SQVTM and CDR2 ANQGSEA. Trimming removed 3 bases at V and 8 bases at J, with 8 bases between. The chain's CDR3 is CSVDSLDEQFF. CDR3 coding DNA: TGCAGCGTTGACAGTCTGGATGAGCAGTTCTTC.

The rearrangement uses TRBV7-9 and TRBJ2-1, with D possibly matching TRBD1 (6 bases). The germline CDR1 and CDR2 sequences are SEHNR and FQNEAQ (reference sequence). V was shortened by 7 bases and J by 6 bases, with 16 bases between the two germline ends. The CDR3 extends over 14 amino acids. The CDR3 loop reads CASTERDTSNEQFF. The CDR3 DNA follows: TGTGCCAGCACGGAACGGGACACCTCCAATGAGCAGTTCTTC.

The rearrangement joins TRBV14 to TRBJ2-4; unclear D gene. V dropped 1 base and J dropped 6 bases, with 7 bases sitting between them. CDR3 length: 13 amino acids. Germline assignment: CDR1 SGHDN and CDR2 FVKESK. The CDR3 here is CASSQAGANIQYF. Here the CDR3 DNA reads TGTGCCAGCAGCCAAGCGGGTGCAAACATTCAGTACTTC. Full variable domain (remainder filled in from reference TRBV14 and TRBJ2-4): EAGVTQFPSHSVIEKGQTVTLRCDPISGHDNLYWYRRVMGKEIKFLLHFVKESKQDESGMPNNRFLAERTGGTYSTLKVQPAELEDSGVYFCASSQAGANIQYFGAGTRLSVL.

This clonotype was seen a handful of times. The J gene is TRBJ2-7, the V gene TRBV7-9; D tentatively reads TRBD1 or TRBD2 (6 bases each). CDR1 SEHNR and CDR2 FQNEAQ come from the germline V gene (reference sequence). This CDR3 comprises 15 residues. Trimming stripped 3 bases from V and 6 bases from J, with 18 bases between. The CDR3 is CASSLRGVLSGEQYF. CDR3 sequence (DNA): TGTGCCAGCAGCTTGAGGGGGGTTTTATCTGGCGAGCAGTACTTC.

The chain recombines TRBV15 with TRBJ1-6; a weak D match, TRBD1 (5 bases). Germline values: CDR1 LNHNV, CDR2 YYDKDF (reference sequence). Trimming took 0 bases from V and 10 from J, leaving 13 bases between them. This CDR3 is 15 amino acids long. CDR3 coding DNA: TGTGCCACCAGCAGAGAAAGGGACTTCGGGTCACCCCTCCACTTT. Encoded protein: CATSRERDFGSPLHF.

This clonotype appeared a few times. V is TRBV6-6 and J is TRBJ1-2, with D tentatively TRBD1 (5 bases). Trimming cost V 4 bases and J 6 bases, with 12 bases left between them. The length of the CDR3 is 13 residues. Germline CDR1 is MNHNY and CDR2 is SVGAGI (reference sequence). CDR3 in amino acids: CASSFGQGNGYTF. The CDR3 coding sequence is TGTGCCAGCAGTTTTGGGCAGGGAAATGGCTACACCTTC.

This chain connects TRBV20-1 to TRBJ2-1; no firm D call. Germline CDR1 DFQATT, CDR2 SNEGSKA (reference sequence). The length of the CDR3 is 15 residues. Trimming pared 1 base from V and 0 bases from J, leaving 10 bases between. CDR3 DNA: TGCAGTGCTAGAGTGCGACGGATCTCCTACAATGAGCAGTTCTTC. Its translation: CSARVRRISYNEQFF.

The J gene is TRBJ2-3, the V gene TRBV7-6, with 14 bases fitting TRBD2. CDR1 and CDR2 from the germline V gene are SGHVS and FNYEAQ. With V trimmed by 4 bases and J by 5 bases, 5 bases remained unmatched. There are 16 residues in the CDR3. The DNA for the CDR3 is TGTGCCAGCAGCTCAAGGACTAGCGGGAGGATAGATACGCAGTATTTT. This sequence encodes CASSSRTSGRIDTQYF.

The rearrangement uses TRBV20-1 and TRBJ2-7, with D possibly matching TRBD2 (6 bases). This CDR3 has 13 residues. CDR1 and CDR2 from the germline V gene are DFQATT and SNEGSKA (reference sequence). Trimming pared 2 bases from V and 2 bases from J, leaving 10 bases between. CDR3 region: CSARLEGTYEQYF. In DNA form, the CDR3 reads TGCAGTGCTAGACTGGAGGGAACCTACGAGCAGTACTTC.

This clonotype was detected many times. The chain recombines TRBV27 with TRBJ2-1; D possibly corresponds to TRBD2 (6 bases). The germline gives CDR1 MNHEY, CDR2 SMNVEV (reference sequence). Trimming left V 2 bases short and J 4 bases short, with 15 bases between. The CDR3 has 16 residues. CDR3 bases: TGTGCCAGCAGTTTAGGGGCCGAGACTAGATACAATGAGCAGTTCTTC. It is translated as CASSLGAETRYNEQFF.

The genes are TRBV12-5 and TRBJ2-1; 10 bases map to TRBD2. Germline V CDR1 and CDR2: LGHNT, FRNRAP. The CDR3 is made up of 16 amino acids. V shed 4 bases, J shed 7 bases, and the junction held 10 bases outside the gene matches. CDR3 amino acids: CASGSGSGGAQNEQFF. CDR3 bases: TGTGCTAGTGGTTCTGGGAGCGGGGGGGCCCAAAATGAGCAGTTCTTC.

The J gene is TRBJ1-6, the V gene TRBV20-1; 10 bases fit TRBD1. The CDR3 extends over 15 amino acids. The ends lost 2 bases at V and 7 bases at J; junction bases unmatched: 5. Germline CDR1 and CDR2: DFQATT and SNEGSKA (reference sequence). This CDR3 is CSARTSGQGNSPLHF. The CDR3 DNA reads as TGCAGTGCTAGAACTTCGGGACAGGGGAATTCACCCCTCCACTTT.

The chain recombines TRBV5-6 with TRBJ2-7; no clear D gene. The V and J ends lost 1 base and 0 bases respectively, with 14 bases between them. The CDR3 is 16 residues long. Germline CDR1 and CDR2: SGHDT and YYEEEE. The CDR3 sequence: CASSLYRFSSSYEQYF. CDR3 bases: TGTGCCAGCAGCTTGTACCGTTTTTCTAGCTCCTACGAGCAGTACTTC.

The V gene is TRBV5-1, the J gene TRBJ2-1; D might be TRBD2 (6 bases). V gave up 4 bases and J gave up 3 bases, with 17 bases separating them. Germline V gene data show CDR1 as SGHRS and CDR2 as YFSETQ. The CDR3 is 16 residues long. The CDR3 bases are TGCGCCAGCAGCCTCCTCGGAGCGGGCCACTACAATGAGCAGTTCTTC. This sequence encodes CASSLLGAGHYNEQFF.

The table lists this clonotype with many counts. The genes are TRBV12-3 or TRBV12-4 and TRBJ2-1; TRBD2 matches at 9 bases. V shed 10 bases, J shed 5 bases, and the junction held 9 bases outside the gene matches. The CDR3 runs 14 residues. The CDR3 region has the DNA TGTGCCAACACGGCGGGAGGGCCCAACAATGAGCAGTTCTTC. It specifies CANTAGGPNNEQFF.

In DNA, the CDR3 is TGTGCCAGCTCAAACGGGCCGCGCAATCAGCCCCAGCATTTT. As protein: CASSNGPRNQPQHF. The chain has TRBV18 and TRBJ1-5, with D uncertain. Deletions cut 5 bases from V and 2 bases from J, with 10 bases between. The CDR3 contains 14 residues. The germline V gene encodes CDR1 KGHSH and CDR2 LQKENI. Full variable domain (rest looked up from reference TRBV18 and TRBJ1-5): NAGVMQNPRHLVRRRGQEARLRCSPMKGHSHVYWYRQLPEEGLKFMVYLQKENIIDESGMPKERFSAEFPKEGPSILRIQQVVRGDSAAYFCASSNGPRNQPQHFGDGTRLSIL.